A single sample is the source of the 27 T cell receptor beta chains below, sequenced in a study of blood T cell repertoires in COVID-19. Profiled with immunoSEQ multiplex PCR; TCRdb holds only in-frame clones, not every one. Here the sample spans 15,000 to 20,000 clones, around 90% being singletons. The specimen was peripheral blood. The receptor source for this set is a human donor in a cohort sampled during active COVID-19.

The chain employs TRBV7-2 and TRBJ1-4, with 9 bases that match TRBD1. Germline CDR1 is SGHTA and CDR2 is FQGNSA. Unmatched junction bases numbered 4, after V lost 4 bases and J lost 7 bases. The CDR3 totals 14 residues. The CDR3 DNA sequence: TGTGCCAGCAGCTCCCGGGACAGGGCTGAAAAACTGTTTTTT. As protein: CASSSRDRAEKLFF.

V is TRBV2 and J is TRBJ1-2, with a weak D call TRBD1 (6 bases). The CDR3 consists of 12 residues. In germline, CDR1 is SNHLY, CDR2 FYNNEI. The ends were cut back, 8 bases at V and 7 bases at J, with 14 bases in the middle. Here the CDR3 DNA reads TGTGCCAGCGGGAGGGGGTTAGTTGGCTACACCTTC. Translated, it gives CASGRGLVGYTF. Combining the CDR3 with reference TRBV2 and TRBJ1-2 gives the whole variable domain EPEVTQTPSHQVTQMGQEVILRCVPISNHLYFYWYRQILGQKVEFLVSFYNNEISEKSEIFDDQFSVERPDGSNFTLKIRSTKLEDSAMYFCASGRGLVGYTFGSGTRLTVV.

This clone was seen a few times. The chain links TRBV5-6 to TRBJ2-7; D possibly corresponds to TRBD1 (6 bases). This CDR3 is built from 14 residues. Germline V CDR1 and CDR2: SGHDT, YYEEEE. The ends were cut back, 0 bases at V and 7 bases at J, with 14 bases in the middle. CDR3: CASSLGQAYGEQYF. The CDR3 region has the DNA TGTGCCAGCAGCTTGGGACAGGCATATGGGGAGCAGTACTTC.

The chain joins TRBV18 to TRBJ1-1; D possibly corresponds to TRBD1 (6 bases). CDR1 and CDR2 from the germline V gene are KGHSH and LQKENI. The CDR3 runs to 14 residues. V lost 3 bases and J lost 0, with 8 bases in between. CDR3 loop: CASSPGQLNTEAFF. In DNA form, the CDR3 reads TGTGCCAGCTCACCCGGACAGTTGAACACTGAAGCTTTCTTT.

The rearrangement joins TRBV5-1 to TRBJ2-5, with D maybe TRBD1 (5 bases). The germline gives CDR1 SGHRS, CDR2 YFSETQ. This CDR3 contains 14 residues. Trimming left V 1 base short and J 2 bases short, with 9 bases between. The CDR3 loop is CASSLTTAQETQYF. The CDR3 DNA reads TGCGCCAGCAGCTTGACGACAGCACAAGAGACCCAGTACTTC.

The V and J genes are TRBV28 and TRBJ2-2; 9 nucleotides line up with TRBD2. Trimming at V came to 10 bases and at J to 5 bases, leaving 8 bases not matched to a gene. The V gene's germline CDR1 is MDHEN and CDR2 SYDVKM. CDR3 size: 14 residues. CDR3 protein: CATIASGRTGELFF. The CDR3 nucleotides read TGTGCCACCATAGCGAGCGGGAGGACCGGGGAGCTGTTTTTT. Based on the CDR3 plus reference TRBV28 and TRBJ2-2, the full variable domain is DVKVTQSSRYLVKRTGEKVFLECVQDMDHENMFWYRQDPGLGLRLIYFSYDVKMKEKGDIPEGYSVSREKKERFSLILESASTNQTSMYLCATIASGRTGELFFGEGSRLTVL.

This clone has just one count. The chain recombines TRBV10-3 with TRBJ1-1, with TRBD1 matching over 7 bases. The germline V gene encodes CDR1 ENHRY and CDR2 SYGVKD. The CDR3 contains 15 residues. J was trimmed by 5 bases and V by 2 bases; bases with no gene match: 8. CDR3 sequence (DNA): TGTGCCATCAGTGAGGGGGGACAGAGAGGGACTGAAGCTTTCTTT. Protein sequence: CAISEGGQRGTEAFF.

The chain is built from TRBV7-9 and TRBJ1-2; the D is unclear. V was pared by 5 bases and J by 2 bases, with 12 bases between. The CDR3 covers 14 residues. Germline values: CDR1 SEHNR, CDR2 FQNEAQ (reference sequence). CDR3 DNA: TGTGCCAGCAGCCAAGAACAGACGAACTATGGCTACACCTTC. This codes for CASSQEQTNYGYTF.

The rearrangement links TRBV28 to TRBJ1-2; a possible D gene is TRBD1 (6 bases). CDR3 size: 17 residues. Looked up from germline, CDR1 is MDHEN and CDR2 is SYDVKM. V lost 2 bases to trimming and J lost 8 bases, with 24 bases between them. CDR3 sequence reads: CASSLIGQPGTMGGYTF. CDR3 nucleotide sequence: TGTGCCAGCAGTTTAATAGGACAGCCGGGCACCATGGGGGGCTACACCTTC.

This rearrangement joins TRBV11-2 to TRBJ2-3; 11 bases line up with TRBD2. Germline V gives CDR1 SGHAT, CDR2 FQNNGV. This CDR3 is 17 amino acids long. J lost 2 bases, V lost 4 bases, and 8 bases had no gene match. CDR3 region: CASSSRGTSGPTDTQYF. The CDR3 region has the DNA TGTGCCAGCAGCTCCCGAGGGACTAGCGGACCCACAGATACGCAGTATTTT.

By proportion, this clone is medium-sized (0.01 to 0.1%). This sequence joins TRBV2 and TRBJ2-7, with D tentatively TRBD1 (6 bases). Germline CDR1 SNHLY, CDR2 FYNNEI. The CDR3 consists of 14 residues. The ends were cut back, 1 base at V and 7 bases at J, with 14 bases in the middle. The CDR3 spells CASSEGTALSEQYF. In DNA, the CDR3 is TGTGCCAGCAGTGAAGGGACAGCCTTGAGTGAGCAGTACTTC. Supplemented by reference TRBV2 and TRBJ2-7, the full variable domain reads EPEVTQTPSHQVTQMGQEVILRCVPISNHLYFYWYRQILGQKVEFLVSFYNNEISEKSEIFDDQFSVERPDGSNFTLKIRSTKLEDSAMYFCASSEGTALSEQYFGPGTRLTVT.

The V call is TRBV14, the J call TRBJ2-7; the D gene is possibly TRBD1 (5 bases). Germline V gene lookup returns CDR1 SGHDN and CDR2 FVKESK. Trimming left V 4 bases short and J 5 bases short, with 12 bases between. The CDR3 spans 13 residues. The CDR3 reads CASSRSRGNEQYF. CDR3 DNA sequence: TGTGCCAGCAGCCGATCTAGGGGTAACGAGCAGTACTTC.

This chain connects TRBV12-3 or TRBV12-4 to TRBJ2-5; D may be TRBD2 (5 bases). V was clipped by 5 bases and J by 3 bases, with 10 bases between them. This CDR3 is built from 13 residues. The CDR3 is CASSPDGEETQYF. CDR3 coding DNA: TGTGCCAGCAGTCCGGACGGGGAAGAGACCCAGTACTTC.

The V call is TRBV11-2, the J call TRBJ2-1, with no clear D. Trimming took 1 base from V and 4 from J, leaving 14 bases between them. The germline gives CDR1 SGHAT, CDR2 FQNNGV. The CDR3 extends over 16 amino acids. CDR3: CASSLALYGFYNEQFF. CDR3 DNA sequence: TGTGCCAGCAGCTTAGCCCTGTACGGTTTTTACAATGAGCAGTTCTTC.

The gene calls are TRBV27 and TRBJ2-1; 14 bases agree with TRBD2. After removal of 7 bases from V and 9 bases from J, the junction contained 11 bases not matched to a gene. CDR3 length: 16 amino acids. Germline V CDR1 and CDR2: MNHEY, SMNVEV (reference sequence). The CDR3 DNA reads as TGTGCCAGCATCCTTCGACTAGCGGGAGGGAAGGGTGAGCAGTTCTTC. It codes for CASILRLAGGKGEQFF.

The gene calls are TRBV28 and TRBJ2-7; 7 bases align to TRBD1. The CDR3 runs to 13 residues. After removal of 3 bases from V and 4 bases from J, the junction contained 3 bases not matched to a gene. The V gene's germline CDR1 is MDHEN and CDR2 SYDVKM. CDR3 DNA: TGTGCCAGCAGTTTTACAGGGGTATACGAGCAGTACTTC. This translates into CASSFTGVYEQYF.

The chain has TRBV4-1 and TRBJ1-5, with D uncertain. The CDR3 covers 16 residues. From germline, CDR1 is MGHRA and CDR2 YSYEKL. V lost 0 bases and J lost 6, with 15 bases in between. CDR3 loop: CASSQESRREPQPQHF. Here the CDR3 DNA reads TGCGCCAGCAGCCAAGAATCTAGGAGGGAACCTCAGCCCCAGCATTTT.

The chain is built from TRBV10-3 and TRBJ2-7; tentatively, D is TRBD1 (6 bases). CDR3 length equals 15 residues. The germline V gene has CDR1 ENHRY and CDR2 SYGVKD. The V gene lost 4 bases and the J gene lost 2 bases, with 15 bases spanning the gap. The CDR3 sequence is CAISGTGSGAYEQYF. Here the CDR3 DNA reads TGTGCCATCAGTGGAACAGGGAGTGGGGCCTACGAGCAGTACTTC.

V usage is TRBV5-1 and J usage is TRBJ2-3; D uncertain. The V and J ends lost 0 bases and 6 bases respectively, with 14 bases between them. The CDR3 is made up of 15 amino acids. Germline CDR1 SGHRS, CDR2 YFSETQ. CDR3 loop: CASSLVVPSRDTQYF. Here the CDR3 DNA reads TGCGCCAGCAGCTTGGTGGTTCCCTCCAGGGATACGCAGTATTTT. The entire variable domain, with the rest obtained from reference TRBV5-1 and TRBJ2-3, is as follows: KAGVTQTPRYLIKTRGQQVTLSCSPISGHRSVSWYQQTPGQGLQFLFEYFSETQRNKGNFPGRFSGRQFSNSRSEMNVSTLELGDSALYLCASSLVVPSRDTQYFGPGTRLTVL.

V is TRBV3-1 (or the pseudogene TRBV3-2) and J is TRBJ2-7; TRBD2 matches 11 bases. Germline loops: CDR1 LGHDT, CDR2 YNNKEL (reference sequence). This CDR3 is 14 amino acids long. V dropped 4 bases and J dropped 6; count of bases not matched to a gene: 5. CDR3 residues: CASSPTSGTTEQYF. CDR3 bases: TGTGCCAGCAGCCCGACTAGCGGGACCACCGAGCAGTACTTC.

J is TRBJ2-3 and V is TRBV27, with 7 bases matching TRBD2. The V segment lost 7 bases and the J segment 0 bases; nucleotides outside the gene matches: 4. In germline, CDR1 is MNHEY, CDR2 SMNVEV (reference sequence). CDR3 length equals 14 residues. Here the CDR3 reads CASTLRGSTDTQYF. In DNA form, the CDR3 reads TGTGCCAGCACCTTGCGGGGGAGCACAGATACGCAGTATTTT.

The V gene is TRBV15, the J gene TRBJ2-2; no clear D gene. V was trimmed by 1 base and J by 7 bases, leaving 4 bases between them. Germline V gene sequence: CDR1 LNHNV, CDR2 YYDKDF (reference sequence). The CDR3 is made up of 12 amino acids. CDR3 loop: CATSRGYGELFF. The CDR3, as DNA: TGTGCCACCAGCAGAGGCTACGGGGAGCTGTTTTTT. The complete variable domain, with remaining parts taken from reference TRBV15 and TRBJ2-2, reads DAMVIQNPRYQVTQFGKPVTLSCSQTLNHNVMYWYQQKSSQAPKLLFHYYDKDFNNEADTPDNFQSRRPNTSFCFLDIRSPGLGDTAMYLCATSRGYGELFFGEGSRLTVL.

A remark on this clone: Sequence at one end of the junction differs from germline and may be a read error. V and J are TRBV4-2 and TRBJ1-5; D is unresolved. Germline CDR1 LGHNA, CDR2 YNFKEQ. The CDR3 spans 15 residues. The CDR3 sequence is CASSQESVSHQPQHF. The CDR3 coding sequence is TGTGCCAGCAGCCAAGAGAGCGTTAGCCATCAGCCCCAGCATTTT.

The chain links TRBV30 to TRBJ1-1, with TRBD1 matching 7 bases. The V gene end was trimmed by 5 bases and the J gene end by 5 bases; junction bases not matched to a gene: 5. Germline CDR1 and CDR2: GTSNPN and SVGIG (reference sequence). There are 12 residues in the CDR3. Here the CDR3 reads CAWGTARTEAFF. The CDR3 nucleotides are TGTGCCTGGGGGACAGCTCGAACTGAAGCTTTCTTT.

The genes are TRBV6-5 and TRBJ1-1; possibly TRBD1 for D (5 bases). The germline gives CDR1 MNHEY, CDR2 SVGAGI. CDR3 length equals 12 residues. Trimming took 7 bases from V and 5 from J, leaving 11 bases between them. CDR3 nucleotides: TGTGCCAGCACTTCAGGGCGGACTGAAGCTTTCTTT. The encoded protein is CASTSGRTEAFF.

A single count supports this clone. The CDR3 DNA is TGTGCCAGCAGTTCGGGACAGGGTGGAAACACCATATATTTT. This codes for CASSSGQGGNTIYF. J is TRBJ1-3 and V is TRBV6-5, with TRBD1 identical over 9 bases. The CDR3 runs 14 residues. Germline V gene data show CDR1 as MNHEY and CDR2 as SVGAGI. V shed 4 bases and J 3 bases; nucleotides not matched to a gene: 1.

The chain links TRBV5-1 to TRBJ2-2; 14 bases map to TRBD2. Germline assignment: CDR1 SGHRS and CDR2 YFSETQ. The CDR3 consists of 16 residues. Trimming at V came to 6 bases and at J to 4 bases, leaving 5 bases not matched to a gene. As DNA, the CDR3 is TGCGCCAGCAATCGACTAGCGGGAGGGAGCACCGGGGAGCTGTTTTTT. This encodes CASNRLAGGSTGELFF.